The rows below give T cell receptor beta chains drawn from one sample of a study of blood T cell repertoires in COVID-19. The data were produced by immunoSEQ multiplex PCR, yet TCRdb's version contains in-frame clones alone and is incomplete. The sample shows tens of thousands of clones, about 87% of them seen only once. Sequenced: peripheral blood. The receptor set was obtained from a human donor with acute or convalescent COVID-19. The donor label of this sample is uncertain. Each CDR3 is given with its conserved first and last residue.

V	J	CDR3
TRBV5-1	TRBJ1-5	CASSLQGSNQPQHF
TRBV7-2	TRBJ2-3	CASSLIGTSGGYTDTQYF
TRBV18	TRBJ2-7	CASSPDGRDEQYF
TRBV4-1	TRBJ1-4	CASSPAEAAGNEKLFF
TRBV7-3	TRBJ2-3	CASSLRGQGGSGPTDTQYF
TRBV27	TRBJ1-1	CASKLDRAGTEAFF
TRBV24-1	TRBJ2-3	CATSDLSEGTDTQYF
TRBV6-5	TRBJ2-7	CASRAKVLDPEQYF
TRBV19	TRBJ2-3	CASTPRGQARDTQYF
TRBV21-1	TRBJ2-7	CASSICDPGTSTTSYEQYF
TRBV2	TRBJ2-5	CASSTSGLGGETQYF
TRBV5-1	TRBJ2-5	CASSTDTYQETQYF
TRBV28	TRBJ1-2	CASSLGRTNYGYTF
TRBV16	TRBJ2-7	CASSQSAGPTYEQYF
TRBV10-3	TRBJ2-5	CAAGTSSGGETQYF
TRBV6-6	TRBJ1-2	CASSYFETPGGYTF
TRBV4-2	TRBJ2-3	CASSQEWDSFSDTQYF
TRBV28	TRBJ1-2	CASSGKGWGQGGGYTF
TRBV28	TRBJ1-2	CASSLPSDRVYGYTF
TRBV15	TRBJ2-2	CATSIGSHGELFF
TRBV9	TRBJ2-7	CASSVLGQGPSEQYF
TRBV18	TRBJ1-3	CASSLQDSGNTIYF
TRBV5-5	TRBJ1-1	CASSLWPPGDRLNTEAFF
TRBV12-3/TRBV12-4	TRBJ1-1	CASSFVAGHPLF
TRBV16	TRBJ2-7	CASSEGQVAYEQYF
TRBV5-1	TRBJ2-1	CASSPGTPYSYNEQFF
TRBV6-5	TRBJ2-5	CASSLRTVQETQYF
TRBV7-9	TRBJ2-7	CASRPVGRSSYEQYF
TRBV24-1	TRBJ2-1	CATTGGKDEQFF